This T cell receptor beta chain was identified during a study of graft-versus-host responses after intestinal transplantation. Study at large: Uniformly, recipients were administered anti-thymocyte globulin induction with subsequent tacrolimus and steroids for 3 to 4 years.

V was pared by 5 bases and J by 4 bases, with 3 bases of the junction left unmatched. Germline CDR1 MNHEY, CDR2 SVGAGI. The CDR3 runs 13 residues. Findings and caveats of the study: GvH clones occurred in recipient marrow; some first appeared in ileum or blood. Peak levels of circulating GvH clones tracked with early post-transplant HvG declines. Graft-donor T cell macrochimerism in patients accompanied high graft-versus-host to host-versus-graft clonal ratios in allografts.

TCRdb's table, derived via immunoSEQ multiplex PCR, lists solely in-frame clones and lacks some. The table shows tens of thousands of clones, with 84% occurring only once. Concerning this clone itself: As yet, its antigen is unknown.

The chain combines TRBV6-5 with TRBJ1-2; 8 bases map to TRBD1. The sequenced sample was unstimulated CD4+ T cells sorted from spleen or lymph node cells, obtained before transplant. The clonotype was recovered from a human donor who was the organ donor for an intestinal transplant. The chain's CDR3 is CASSRQGSYGYTF. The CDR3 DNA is TGTGCCAGCAGTCGACAGGGGAGCTATGGCTACACCTTC.